The clone carrying this T cell receptor beta chain was found a few times. J lost 5 bases, V lost 0 bases, and 10 bases had no gene match. Germline assignment: CDR1 SGHRS and CDR2 YFSETQ. The CDR3 is 17 residues long. As processed by the authors: Quantification of nucleated cells was approximated via reference gene primer amplification. Method: immunoSEQ multiplex PCR; TCRdb's copy keeps in-frame clones and lacks some. V and J calls and clone size are as listed in that table; D and trimming were resolved from the DNA. The data hold about 250,000 clones, with over 65% observed a single time. The entry originates in a study of blood T cell repertoires in COVID-19. Study-level information: Material from acute and convalescent COVID-19 was sourced from the United States, Italy and Spain. PBMCs, B-cell-depleted T cells, or T cells provided the cDNA or gDNA that made up the material.

The TCR originated in an elderly woman with acute or convalescent COVID-19. The sequenced sample consisted of peripheral blood. This chain joins TRBV5-1 and TRBJ2-2; 7 bases line up with TRBD2. CDR3 protein: CASSLGRLSRETGELFF. CDR3 nucleotides: TGCGCCAGCAGCTTGGGGAGACTATCGCGGGAGACCGGGGAGCTGTTTTTT.